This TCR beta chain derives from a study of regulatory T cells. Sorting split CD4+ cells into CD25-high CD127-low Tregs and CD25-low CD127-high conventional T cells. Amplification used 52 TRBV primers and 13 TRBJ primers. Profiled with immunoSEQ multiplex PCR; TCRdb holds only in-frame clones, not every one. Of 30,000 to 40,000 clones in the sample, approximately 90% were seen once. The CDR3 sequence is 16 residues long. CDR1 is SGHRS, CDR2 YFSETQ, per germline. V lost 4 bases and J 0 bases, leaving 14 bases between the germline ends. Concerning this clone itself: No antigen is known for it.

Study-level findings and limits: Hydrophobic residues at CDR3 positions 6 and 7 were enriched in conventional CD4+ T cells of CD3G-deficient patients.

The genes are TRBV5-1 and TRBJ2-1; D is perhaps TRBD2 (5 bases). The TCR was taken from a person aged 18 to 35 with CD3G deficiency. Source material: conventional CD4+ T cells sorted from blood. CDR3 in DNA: TGCGCCAGCAGCATGGGTGGCGGGCACTCCTACAATGAGCAGTTCTTC. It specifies CASSMGGGHSYNEQFF.